This T cell receptor beta chain was recorded in a study of cytomegalovirus exposure and HLA in healthy donors. Findings and caveats of the study: The dataset shows that most TCR sequences were rare, while some public TCRs occurred in many donors.

With 1 base removed from V and 6 bases from J, the gap between germline ends came to 5 bases. Germline lookup yields CDR1 SGHNT and CDR2 YENEEA. The CDR3 is made up of 12 amino acids. Primers: 60 Vbeta forward and 13 Jbeta reverse. Original processing notes: Counted up in a later analysis, unique TCR beta chains came to some 82 million, with around 12 million shared. Sequencing was performed with immunoSEQ multiplex PCR; in TCRdb, only in-frame clones are kept and a portion is missing. From that table come the V and J calls and clone size; the DNA was used to work out D and trimming. The table lists 75,000 to 100,000 clones, about 74% of them singletons, with 1.5% to 2% in the top ten. Regarding this clone: Its antigen is not known.

Sequenced input: PBMCs. This TCR derives from a male donor in good health and CMV-seronegative. The chain joins TRBV11-3 to TRBJ2-3; D unclear. The CDR3 bases are TGTGCCAGCAGCTTAGTCGGGGATACGCAGTATTTT. Translating gives CASSLVGDTQYF.